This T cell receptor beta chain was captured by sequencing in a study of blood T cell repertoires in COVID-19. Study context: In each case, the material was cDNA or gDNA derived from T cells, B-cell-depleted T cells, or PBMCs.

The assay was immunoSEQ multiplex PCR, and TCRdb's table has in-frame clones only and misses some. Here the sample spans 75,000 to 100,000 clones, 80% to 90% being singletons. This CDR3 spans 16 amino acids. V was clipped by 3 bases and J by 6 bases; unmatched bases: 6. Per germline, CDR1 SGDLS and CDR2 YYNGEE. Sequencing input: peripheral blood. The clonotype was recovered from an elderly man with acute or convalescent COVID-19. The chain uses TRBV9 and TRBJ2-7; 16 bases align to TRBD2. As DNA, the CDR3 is TGTGCCAGCAGCGAGGGACTAGCGGGAGGGCTGGTCGAGCAGTACTTC. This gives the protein CASSEGLAGGLVEQYF. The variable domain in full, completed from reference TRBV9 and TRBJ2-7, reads DSGVTQTPKHLITATGQRVTLRCSPRSGDLSVYWYQQSLDQGLQFLIQYYNGEERAKGNILERFSAQQFPDLHSELNLSSLELGDSALYFCASSEGLAGGLVEQYFGPGTRLTVT.